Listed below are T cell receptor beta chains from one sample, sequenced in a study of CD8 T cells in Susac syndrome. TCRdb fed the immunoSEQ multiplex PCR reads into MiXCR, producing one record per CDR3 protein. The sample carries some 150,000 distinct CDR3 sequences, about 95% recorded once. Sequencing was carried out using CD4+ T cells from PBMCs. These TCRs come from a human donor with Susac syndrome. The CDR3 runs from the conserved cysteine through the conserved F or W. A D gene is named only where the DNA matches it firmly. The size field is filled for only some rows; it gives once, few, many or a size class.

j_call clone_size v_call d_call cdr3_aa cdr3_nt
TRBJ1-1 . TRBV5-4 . CASSLPDRNTEAFF TGTGCCAGCAGCCTCCCAGACAGGAACACTGAAGCTTTCTTT
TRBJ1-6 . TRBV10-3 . CAIRPGVHNSPLHF TGTGCCATCCGGCCGGGGGTACACAATTCACCCCTCCACTTT
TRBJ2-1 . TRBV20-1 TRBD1 CSASRTGGYNEQFF TGCAGTGCTAGCCGGACAGGGGGGTACAATGAGCAGTTCTTC
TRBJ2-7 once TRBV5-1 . CASSLGRGPSYEQYF TGCGCCAGCAGCTTGGGGCGGGGGCCATCCTACGAGCAGTACTTC
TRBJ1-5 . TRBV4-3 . CASSQEVRAGQPQHF TGCGCCAGCAGCCAAGAAGTCCGGGCTGGTCAGCCCCAGCATTTT
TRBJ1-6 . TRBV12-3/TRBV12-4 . CASSLTGTESLHF TGTGCCAGCTCCCTTACAGGGACCGAATCCCTCCACTTT
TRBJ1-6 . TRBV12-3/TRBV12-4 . CASSVDPKAPLHF TGTGCCAGCAGTGTTGATCCCAAGGCACCCCTCCACTTT
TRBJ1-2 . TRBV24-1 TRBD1 CATSDPDRDYGYTF TGTGCCACCAGTGATCCGGACAGGGACTATGGCTACACCTTC
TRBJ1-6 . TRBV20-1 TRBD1 CSAREPTGDYSPLHF TGCAGTGCTAGAGAACCGACAGGGGACTATTCACCCCTCCACTTT
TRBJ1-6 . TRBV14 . CASSQTGLYSPLHF TGTGCCAGCAGCCAAACAGGGTTGTATTCACCCCTCCACTTT
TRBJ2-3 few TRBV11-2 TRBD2 CASSLSGGPGDTQYF TGTGCCAGCAGCTTGAGCGGGGGGCCAGGGGATACGCAGTATTTT
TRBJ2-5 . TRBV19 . CASKGGRETQYF TGTGCCAGTAAGGGGGGCCGGGAGACCCAGTACTTC
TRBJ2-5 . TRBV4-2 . CASSQDVEVQETQYF TGTGCCAGCAGCCAAGATGTGGAGGTTCAAGAGACCCAGTACTTC
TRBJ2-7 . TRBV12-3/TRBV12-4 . CASSFGSEQYF TGTGCCAGCAGTTTCGGTAGCGAGCAGTACTTC
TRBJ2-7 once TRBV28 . CASTQGDEQYF TGTGCCAGCACCCAGGGAGACGAGCAGTACTTC
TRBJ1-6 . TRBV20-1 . CSARGDSSPLHF TGCAGTGCTAGAGGGGACTCTTCACCCCTCCACTTT
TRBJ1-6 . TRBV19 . CATSGQGSPLHF TGTGCAACGTCGGGTCAAGGGTCACCCCTCCACTTT
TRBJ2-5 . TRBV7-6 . CASTPGQGSRQETQYF TGTGCCAGCACCCCCGGCCAGGGAAGCCGCCAAGAGACCCAGTACTTC
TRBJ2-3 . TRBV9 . CASSVRQDTQYF TGTGCCAGCAGCGTCAGACAGGATACGCAGTATTTT
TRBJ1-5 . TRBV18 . CASSEPGNQPQHF TGTGCCAGCTCAGAACCAGGCAATCAGCCCCAGCATTTT
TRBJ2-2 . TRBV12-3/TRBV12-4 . CASSRPGGPGELFF TGTGCCAGCAGTCGCCCCGGGGGGCCCGGGGAGCTGTTTTTT
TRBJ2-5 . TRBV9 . CASSAGTSIIETQYF TGTGCCAGCAGCGCCGGGACAAGCATCATAGAGACCCAGTACTTC
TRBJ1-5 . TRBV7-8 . CASSLRRQDYQPQHF TGTGCCAGCAGCTTACGACGACAGGACTATCAGCCCCAGCATTTT
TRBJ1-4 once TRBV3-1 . CASSIGQIREKLFF TGTGCCAGCAGCATCGGACAGATTCGCGAAAAACTGTTTTTT
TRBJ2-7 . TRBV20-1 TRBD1 CSGIPPNRGHNEQYF TGCAGTGGTATCCCCCCTAACAGGGGTCACAACGAGCAGTACTTC
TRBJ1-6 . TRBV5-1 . CASSLDIGYNSPLHF TGCGCCAGCAGCTTGGACATCGGGTATAATTCACCCCTCCACTTT
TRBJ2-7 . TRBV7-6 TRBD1 CASSSGTGDEQYF TGTGCCAGCAGCTCCGGGACAGGGGACGAGCAGTACTTC
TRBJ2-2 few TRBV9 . CASSGPNTGELFF TGTGCCAGCAGTGGACCGAACACCGGGGAGCTGTTTTTT
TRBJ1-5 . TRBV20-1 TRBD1 CSASRQGRDQPQHF TGCAGTGCTTCCCGACAGGGCCGAGATCAGCCCCAGCATTTT
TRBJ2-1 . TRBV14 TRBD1 CASSLRRTGEAYNEQFF TGTGCCAGCAGCCTAAGAAGGACAGGGGAAGCCTACAATGAGCAGTTCTTC
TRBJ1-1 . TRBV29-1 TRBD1 CSAGQGTEAFF TGCAGCGCCGGACAGGGCACTGAAGCTTTCTTT
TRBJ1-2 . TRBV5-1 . CASSTDGRAYGYTF TGCGCCAGCAGCACCGACGGACGGGCCTATGGCTACACCTTC
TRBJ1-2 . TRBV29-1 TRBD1 CSAPTGNYGYTF TGCAGCGCCCCGACAGGGAACTATGGCTACACCTTC
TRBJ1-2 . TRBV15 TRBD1 CATSKQQGNYGYTF TGTGCCACCAGCAAACAACAGGGGAACTATGGCTACACCTTC
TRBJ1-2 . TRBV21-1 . CASSLKRGLKNYGYTF TGTGCCAGCAGCCTAAAGAGGGGGCTGAAGAACTATGGCTACACCTTC
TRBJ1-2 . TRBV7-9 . CASSLGQDRYGYTF TGTGCCAGCAGCTTAGGTCAGGATCGCTATGGCTACACCTTC
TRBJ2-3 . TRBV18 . CASSPPVSTDTQYF TGTGCCAGCTCACCACCTGTTAGCACAGATACGCAGTATTTT
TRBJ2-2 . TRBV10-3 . CAISEMSGELFF TGTGCCATCAGTGAGATGAGCGGGGAGCTGTTTTTT